The 27 T cell receptor beta chains below were found in one sample sequenced in a study of cytomegalovirus exposure and HLA in healthy donors. Primers included in the PCR were 60 Vbeta and 13 Jbeta primers. The assay was immunoSEQ multiplex PCR, and TCRdb's table has in-frame clones only and misses some. The top ten clones hold 10% of a sample with 30,000 to 40,000 clones, roughly two thirds of them seen once. The sequenced sample was PBMCs. The receptors originated from a man aged 40-50 years in good health and CMV-seropositive.

The chain recombines TRBV5-4 with TRBJ2-5; 7 bases agree with TRBD1. V shed 0 bases, J shed 5 bases, and the junction held 7 bases outside the gene matches. CDR1 and CDR2 (germline): SGHNT, YYREEE (reference sequence). This CDR3 spans 15 amino acids. The CDR3 bases are TGTGCCAGCAGCTTGGGTAGGGGGCCAGTGGAGACCCAGTACTTC. Translation: CASSLGRGPVETQYF.

The chain uses TRBV27 and TRBJ2-7, with unresolved D. Trimming shortened V by 4 bases and J by 0 bases, and 10 bases separated the two germline ends. CDR3 length: 14 amino acids. Germline values: CDR1 MNHEY, CDR2 SMNVEV (reference sequence). The CDR3 loop reads CASSSTQSSYEQYF. The CDR3 DNA reads as TGTGCCAGCAGTTCCACACAGAGCTCCTACGAGCAGTACTTC.

This clone appeared a single time. This chain connects TRBV5-6 to TRBJ2-5, with TRBD2 identical over 7 bases. The CDR3 consists of 16 residues. Trimming took 4 bases from V and 5 from J; bases not matched to a gene: 14. CDR1 and CDR2 (germline): SGHDT, YYEEEE. For the CDR3, the DNA is TGTGCCAGCAGCGCGTCGGGGGGTCGAATATACGAGACCCAGTACTTC. Amino acid sequence: CASSASGGRIYETQYF.

This chain joins TRBV5-1 and TRBJ2-5; D not certain. V lost 1 base and J 2 bases, leaving 6 bases between the germline ends. Germline V lookup: CDR1 SGHRS, CDR2 YFSETQ. The CDR3 totals 13 residues. In DNA form, the CDR3 reads TGCGCCAGCAGCTTGCCCTTACAAGAGACCCAGTACTTC. This sequence encodes CASSLPLQETQYF.

The rearrangement uses TRBV9 and TRBJ1-2; 7 bases align to TRBD1. The CDR3 extends over 14 amino acids. Germline V gives CDR1 SGDLS, CDR2 YYNGEE. Trimming cost V 4 bases and J 2 bases; bases outside gene matches: 5. The CDR3 bases are TGTGCCAGCAGCACTACAGGGGTCAACTATGGCTACACCTTC. Its translation is CASSTTGVNYGYTF.

This clone was seen a single time. The V call is TRBV19, the J call TRBJ1-5; D is unclear. The germline CDR1 and CDR2 sequences are LNHDA and SQIVND (reference sequence). V was clipped by 7 bases and J by 2 bases, with 12 bases between them. The length of the CDR3 is 14 residues. The CDR3 loop is CASTGNVGNQPQHF. The CDR3, as DNA: TGTGCCAGTACCGGGAACGTGGGCAATCAGCCCCAGCATTTT.

The chain couples TRBV19 to TRBJ2-5, with 7 bases that match TRBD1. CDR1 is LNHDA and CDR2 is SQIVND in the germline V gene (reference sequence). The junction had 6 bases not matched to a gene; V was cut back by 3 bases and J by 5 bases. The CDR3 length is 14 residues. The CDR3 DNA follows: TGTGCCAGTAGTATCTTGGACAGGTGGGAGACCCAGTACTTC. Protein product: CASSILDRWETQYF.

This clone has a handful of counts. CDR3 DNA: TGTGCCAGCAGCCAGGAGAGGACACGGGTAATCAGACTGTTTTTT. The encoded protein is CASSQERTRVIRLFF. The genes are TRBV5-5 and TRBJ1-4; D might be TRBD1 (5 bases). Germline V gene lookup returns CDR1 SGHKS and CDR2 YYEKEE (reference sequence). V was cut by 4 bases and J by 13 bases, with 23 bases left in between. The CDR3 is 15 amino acids.

This rearrangement joins TRBV5-1 to TRBJ1-3; no clear D gene. Trimming pared 6 bases from V and 0 bases from J, leaving 7 bases between. The CDR3 contains 13 residues. Germline lookup yields CDR1 SGHRS and CDR2 YFSETQ. The DNA for the CDR3 is TGCGCCAGCATGGAGGGCTCTGGAAACACCATATATTTT. Its protein product is CASMEGSGNTIYF.

The chain combines TRBV7-8 with TRBJ1-4; maybe TRBD1 (6 bases). CDR3 length: 15 amino acids. CDR1 and CDR2 from the germline V gene are SGHVS and FQNEAQ. Trimming cost V 4 bases and J 6 bases, with 15 bases left between them. The CDR3 region is CASSSEGEGYEKLFF. Written as DNA, the CDR3 is TGTGCCAGCAGCTCCGAGGGGGAAGGGTATGAAAAACTGTTTTTT.

The chain links TRBV5-4 to TRBJ2-7; 12 bases line up with TRBD1. Germline-derived CDR1 and CDR2 are SGHNT and YYREEE (reference sequence). V was pared by 4 bases and J by 9 bases, with 8 bases of the junction left unmatched. This CDR3 has 14 residues. CDR3 sequence: CASSGGGQGAGQYF. CDR3 in DNA: TGTGCCAGCAGCGGGGGGGGACAGGGGGCTGGGCAGTACTTC.

This clone was counted a few times. V usage is TRBV18 and J usage is TRBJ2-4, with a possible D match to TRBD1 (5 bases). CDR3 length: 16 amino acids. Germline values: CDR1 KGHSH, CDR2 LQKENI. V was shortened by 0 bases and J by 1 base, with 10 bases between the two germline ends. The CDR3 nucleotides read TGTGCCAGCTCACCACCTGTGGCAGGGGCCAAAAACATTCAGTACTTC. As protein: CASSPPVAGAKNIQYF.

The rearrangement uses TRBV10-3 and TRBJ2-7; 12 nucleotides align to TRBD2. Germline assignment: CDR1 ENHRY and CDR2 SYGVKD. V lost 10 bases, J lost 0 bases, and 7 bases stayed unmatched. The CDR3 covers 15 residues. The CDR3: CATTSGGPSSYEQYF. The CDR3 DNA reads as TGTGCCACCACTAGCGGGGGGCCCAGCTCCTACGAGCAGTACTTC.

Judged by abundance, this clone is medium-sized. The rearrangement links TRBV9 to TRBJ2-2; 14 bases match TRBD2. The ends lost 3 bases at V and 10 bases at J; junction bases unmatched: 5. Germline V CDR1 and CDR2: SGDLS, YYNGEE. The CDR3 contains 15 residues. Here the CDR3 reads CASSGTSGGIAELFF. The CDR3 DNA sequence: TGTGCCAGCAGCGGGACTAGCGGGGGGATTGCGGAGCTGTTTTTT.

J is TRBJ1-2 and V is TRBV19; D might be TRBD1 (5 bases). The CDR3 consists of 13 residues. Germline loops: CDR1 LNHDA, CDR2 SQIVND (reference sequence). V was shortened by 3 bases and J by 3 bases, with 8 bases between the two germline ends. CDR3 sequence (DNA): TGTGCCAGTAGTATTTGGGACTACTATGGCTACACCTTC. Translated: CASSIWDYYGYTF.

This chain uses TRBV5-1 with TRBJ1-1; D may be TRBD1 (5 bases). The germline V gene encodes CDR1 SGHRS and CDR2 YFSETQ. V was pared by 4 bases and J by 3 bases, with 10 bases between. The CDR3 length is 13 residues. CDR3 DNA: TGCGCCAGCAGCCTGATGGGGCACACTGAAGCTTTCTTT. Protein product: CASSLMGHTEAFF.

Only a few counts were recorded for this clone. The J gene is TRBJ1-1, the V gene TRBV11-2; a possible D gene is TRBD1 (6 bases). The CDR3 totals 14 residues. CDR1 SGHAT and CDR2 FQNNGV come from the germline V gene. Trimming removed 3 bases from V and 4 bases from J, with 12 bases in between. CDR3 in amino acids: CASSFTGFGTEAFF. For the CDR3, the DNA is TGTGCCAGCAGCTTCACAGGGTTTGGCACTGAAGCTTTCTTT.

This chain connects TRBV14 to TRBJ1-3; the D gene is possibly TRBD1 (6 bases). The length of the CDR3 is 15 residues. V was shortened by 4 bases and J by 6 bases, with 16 bases between the two germline ends. Germline lookup yields CDR1 SGHDN and CDR2 FVKESK. The CDR3 loop is CASSPTGTWLNTIYF. In DNA, the CDR3 is TGTGCCAGCAGCCCTACCGGGACATGGTTAAACACCATATATTTT.

CDR3 bases: TGTGCCAGCAGCCCCGACAGGGGGCAAATATCCACTGAAGCTTTCTTT. It encodes CASSPDRGQISTEAFF. The chain uses TRBV5-4 and TRBJ1-1, with 10 bases lining up with TRBD1. The CDR3 is 16 amino acids. In germline, CDR1 is SGHNT, CDR2 YYREEE (reference sequence). Unmatched junction bases numbered 10, after V lost 4 bases and J lost 4 bases.

The rearrangement uses TRBV10-3 and TRBJ1-1, with 10 positions matching TRBD1. Germline trimming cut 3 bases from V and 5 bases from J; bases unmatched to any gene: 15. Looked up from germline, CDR1 is ENHRY and CDR2 is SYGVKD. The CDR3 extends over 18 amino acids. Here the CDR3 reads CAISDPDRGGNRITEAFF. The CDR3 bases are TGTGCCATCAGTGACCCGGACAGGGGGGGGAATCGGATTACTGAAGCTTTCTTT.

The chain links TRBV5-1 to TRBJ2-6; no definite D call. Germline loops: CDR1 SGHRS, CDR2 YFSETQ. The V end was cut by 0 bases, the J end by 3 bases, with 4 bases between. The CDR3 is 14 residues long. CDR3 in amino acids: CASSLAVGANVLTF. The CDR3 nucleotides read TGCGCCAGCAGCTTGGCCGTTGGGGCCAACGTCCTGACTTTC.

The chain links TRBV19 to TRBJ1-3; no clear D. There are 14 residues in the CDR3. Germline CDR1 is LNHDA and CDR2 is SQIVND (reference sequence). V dropped 10 bases and J dropped 0 bases, with 13 bases sitting between them. The CDR3 loop is CATLGVPSGNTIYF. DNA for the CDR3: TGTGCCACCCTGGGCGTCCCCTCTGGAAACACCATATATTTT. Full variable domain (outside the CDR3, taken from reference TRBV19 and TRBJ1-3): DGGITQSPKYLFRKEGQNVTLSCEQNLNHDAMYWYRQDPGQGLRLIYYSQIVNDFQKGDIAEGYSVSREKKESFPLTVTSAQKNPTAFYLCATLGVPSGNTIYFGEGSWLTVV.

Only a few counts were recorded for this clone. J is TRBJ2-7 and V is TRBV5-6; D is possibly TRBD1 (6 bases). The CDR3 length is 14 residues. CDR1 is SGHDT and CDR2 is YYEEEE in the germline V gene. V lost 2 bases and J lost 6, with 15 bases in between. This CDR3 reads CASSFGVQGLEQYF. The CDR3 DNA is TGTGCCAGCAGCTTCGGAGTACAGGGCCTCGAGCAGTACTTC.

This sequence joins TRBV19 and TRBJ2-2, with D possibly matching TRBD1 (6 bases). The CDR3 is 16 amino acids. Germline V lookup: CDR1 LNHDA, CDR2 SQIVND (reference sequence). Trimming cost V 6 bases and J 0 bases, with 14 bases left between them. The CDR3 is CASREGQRTNTGELFF. CDR3 coding DNA: TGTGCCAGTAGAGAAGGACAGCGAACGAACACCGGGGAGCTGTTTTTT.

The V gene is TRBV6-5, the J gene TRBJ1-2, with 8 bases matching TRBD1. Trimming took 6 bases from V and 4 from J; bases not matched to a gene: 4. The CDR3 has 13 residues. Germline CDR1 reads MNHEY; CDR2 reads SVGAGI. The CDR3 here is CASSDRGPYGYTF. CDR3 DNA: TGTGCCAGCAGCGACAGGGGTCCCTATGGCTACACCTTC.

The CDR3 sequence: CASSQQVTNYGYTF. The CDR3 nucleotides are TGCGCCAGCAGTCAACAGGTTACTAACTATGGCTACACCTTC. The chain joins TRBV23-1 to TRBJ1-2; no clear D gene. TRBV23-1 carries the ORF label, with uncertain function. This CDR3 has 14 amino acids. Trimming took 2 bases from V and 0 from J, leaving 7 bases between them.

J is TRBJ2-3 and V is TRBV15; 11 bases map to TRBD1. Trimming at V came to 5 bases and at J to 6 bases, leaving 7 bases not matched to a gene. This CDR3 spans 15 amino acids. The germline V gene encodes CDR1 LNHNV and CDR2 YYDKDF (reference sequence). The CDR3 spells CATSGTGGLSDTQYF. The CDR3 DNA reads as TGTGCCACCAGCGGGACAGGGGGGCTATCGGATACGCAGTATTTT.